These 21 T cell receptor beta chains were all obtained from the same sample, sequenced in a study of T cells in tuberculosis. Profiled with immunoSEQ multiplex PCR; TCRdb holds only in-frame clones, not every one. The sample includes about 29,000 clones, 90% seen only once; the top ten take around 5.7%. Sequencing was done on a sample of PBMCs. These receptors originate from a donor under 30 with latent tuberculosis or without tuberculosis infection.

The DNA for the CDR3 is TGTGCCAGTAGTATTGTACTCCTGGGTTCGGGCTCCTACAATGAGCAGTTCTTC. Residues: CASSIVLLGSGSYNEQFF. This chain links TRBV19 with TRBJ2-1; D is ambiguous. Germline loops: CDR1 LNHDA, CDR2 SQIVND (reference sequence). This CDR3 region has 18 residues. V dropped 3 bases and J dropped 0 bases, with 18 bases sitting between them.

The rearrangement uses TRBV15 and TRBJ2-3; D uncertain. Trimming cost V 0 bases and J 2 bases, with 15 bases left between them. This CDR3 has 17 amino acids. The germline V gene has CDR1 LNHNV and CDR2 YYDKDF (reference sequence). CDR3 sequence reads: CATSRDLQSFSTDTQYF. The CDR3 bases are TGTGCCACCAGCAGAGATTTACAGTCTTTCTCCACAGATACGCAGTATTTT.

The CDR3 region has the DNA TGCGCCAGCAGCCAAGGGCGGTTACTAGCGGTGGGCTCTGGGGCCAACGTCCTGACTTTC. Translated: CASSQGRLLAVGSGANVLTF. The gene calls are TRBV4-1 and TRBJ2-6; 8 bases fit TRBD2. Germline V gene sequence: CDR1 MGHRA, CDR2 YSYEKL. Trimming cost V 1 base and J 0 bases; bases outside gene matches: 11. CDR3 length: 20 amino acids.

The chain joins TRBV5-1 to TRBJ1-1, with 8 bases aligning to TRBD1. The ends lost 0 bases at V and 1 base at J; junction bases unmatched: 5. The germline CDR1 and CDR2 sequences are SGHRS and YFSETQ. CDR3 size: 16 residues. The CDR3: CASSLEGQAGNTEAFF. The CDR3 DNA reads TGCGCCAGCAGCTTGGAGGGACAGGCGGGGAACACTGAAGCTTTCTTT. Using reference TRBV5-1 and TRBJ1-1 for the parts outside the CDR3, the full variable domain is KAGVTQTPRYLIKTRGQQVTLSCSPISGHRSVSWYQQTPGQGLQFLFEYFSETQRNKGNFPGRFSGRQFSNSRSEMNVSTLELGDSALYLCASSLEGQAGNTEAFFGQGTRLTVV.

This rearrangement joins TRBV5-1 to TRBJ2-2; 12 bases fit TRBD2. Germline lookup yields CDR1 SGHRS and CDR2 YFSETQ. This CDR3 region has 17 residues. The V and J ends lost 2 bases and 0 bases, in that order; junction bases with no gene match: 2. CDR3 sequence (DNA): TGCGCCAGCAGCTTTCCTAGCGGGGGGGCGAACACCGGGGAGCTGTTTTTT. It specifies CASSFPSGGANTGELFF.

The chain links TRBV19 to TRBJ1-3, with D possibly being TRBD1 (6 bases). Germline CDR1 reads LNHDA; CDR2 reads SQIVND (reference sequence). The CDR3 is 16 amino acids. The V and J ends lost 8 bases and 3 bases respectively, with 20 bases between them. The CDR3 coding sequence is TGTGCCAGTGAATCTGTGGGGGGGGCGATTGGAAACACCATATATTTT. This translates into CASESVGGAIGNTIYF.

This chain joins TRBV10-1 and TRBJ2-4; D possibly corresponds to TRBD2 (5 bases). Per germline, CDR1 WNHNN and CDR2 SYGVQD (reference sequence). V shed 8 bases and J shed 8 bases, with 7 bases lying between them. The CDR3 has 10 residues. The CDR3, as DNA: TGCGCCAGCGGAGGAGACATTCAGTACTTC. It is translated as CASGGDIQYF.

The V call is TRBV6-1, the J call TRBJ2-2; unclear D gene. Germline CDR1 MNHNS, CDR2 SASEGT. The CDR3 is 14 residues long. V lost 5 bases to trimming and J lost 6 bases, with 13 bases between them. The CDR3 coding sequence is TGTGCCAGCAGTCCTACACCTCGGGCCGGGGAGCTGTTTTTT. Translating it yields CASSPTPRAGELFF.

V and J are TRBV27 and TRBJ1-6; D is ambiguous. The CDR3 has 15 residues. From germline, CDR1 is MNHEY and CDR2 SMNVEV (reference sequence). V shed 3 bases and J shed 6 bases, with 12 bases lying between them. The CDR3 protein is CASSFNPGGNSPLHF. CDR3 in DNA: TGTGCCAGCAGTTTTAACCCCGGCGGTAATTCACCCCTCCACTTT.

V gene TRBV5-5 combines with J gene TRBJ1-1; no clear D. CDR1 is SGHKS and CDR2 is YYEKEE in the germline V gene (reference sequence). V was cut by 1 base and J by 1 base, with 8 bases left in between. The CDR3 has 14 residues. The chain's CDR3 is CASSLFSGNTEAFF. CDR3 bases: TGTGCCAGCAGCTTGTTCTCAGGGAACACTGAAGCTTTCTTT.

CDR3 in DNA: TGTGCCATCCAACGGGTCAGCTCTGGGGCCAACGTCCTGACTTTC. Translated: CAIQRVSSGANVLTF. The V and J genes are TRBV6-1 and TRBJ2-6; D is ambiguous. From germline, CDR1 is MNHNS and CDR2 SASEGT. V shed 10 bases and J shed 0 bases, with 13 bases lying between them. The length of the CDR3 is 15 residues.

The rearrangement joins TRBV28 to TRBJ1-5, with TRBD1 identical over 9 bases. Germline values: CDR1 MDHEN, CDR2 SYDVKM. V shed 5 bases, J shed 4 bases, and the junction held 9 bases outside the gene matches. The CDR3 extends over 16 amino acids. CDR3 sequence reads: CASSTPWGTGNQPQHF. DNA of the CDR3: TGTGCCAGCAGTACACCGTGGGGGACAGGGAATCAGCCCCAGCATTTT.

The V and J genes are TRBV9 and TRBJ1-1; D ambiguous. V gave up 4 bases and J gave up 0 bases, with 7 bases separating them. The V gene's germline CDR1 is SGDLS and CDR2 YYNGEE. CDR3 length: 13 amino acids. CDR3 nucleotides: TGTGCCAGCAGCCAAACGGTGAACACTGAAGCTTTCTTT. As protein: CASSQTVNTEAFF.

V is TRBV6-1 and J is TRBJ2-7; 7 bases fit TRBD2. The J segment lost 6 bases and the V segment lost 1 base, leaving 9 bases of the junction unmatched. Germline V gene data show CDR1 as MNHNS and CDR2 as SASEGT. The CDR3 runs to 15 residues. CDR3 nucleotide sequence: TGTGCCAGCAGTGAAGGGGAAGCGGGATCGTTCGAGCAGTACTTC. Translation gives CASSEGEAGSFEQYF.

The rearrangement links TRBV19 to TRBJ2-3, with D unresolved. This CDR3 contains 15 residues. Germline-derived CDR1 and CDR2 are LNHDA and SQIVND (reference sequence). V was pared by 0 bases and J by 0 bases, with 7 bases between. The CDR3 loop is CASSIDQTSTDTQYF. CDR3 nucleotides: TGTGCCAGTAGTATAGATCAAACTAGCACAGATACGCAGTATTTT.

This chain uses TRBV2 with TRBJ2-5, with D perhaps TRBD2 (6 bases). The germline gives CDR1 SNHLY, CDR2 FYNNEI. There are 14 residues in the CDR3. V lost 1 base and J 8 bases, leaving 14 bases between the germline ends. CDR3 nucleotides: TGTGCCAGCAGTGAAGGGCTGGGGGGTATAACCCAGTACTTC. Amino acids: CASSEGLGGITQYF.

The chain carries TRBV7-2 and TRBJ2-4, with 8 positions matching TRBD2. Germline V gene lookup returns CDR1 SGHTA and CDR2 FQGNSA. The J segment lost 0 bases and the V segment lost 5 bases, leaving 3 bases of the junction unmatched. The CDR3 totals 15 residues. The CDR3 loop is CASSPSGGAKNIQYF. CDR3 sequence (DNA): TGTGCCAGCAGCCCAAGCGGGGGAGCCAAAAACATTCAGTACTTC.

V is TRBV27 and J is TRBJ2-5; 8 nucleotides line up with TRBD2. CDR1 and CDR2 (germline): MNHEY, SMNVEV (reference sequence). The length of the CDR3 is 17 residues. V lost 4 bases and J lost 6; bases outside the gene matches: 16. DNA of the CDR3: TGTGCCAGCAGTTCGACTAGCGCGGGGTATAATTGGCAGACCCAGTACTTC. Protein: CASSSTSAGYNWQTQYF.

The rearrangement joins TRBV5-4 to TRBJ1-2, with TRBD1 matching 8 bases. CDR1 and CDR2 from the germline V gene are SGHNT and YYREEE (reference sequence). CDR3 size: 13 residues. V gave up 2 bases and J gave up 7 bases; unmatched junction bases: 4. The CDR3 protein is CASSFSGGLGYTF. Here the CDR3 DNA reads TGTGCCAGCAGCTTTTCAGGGGGCCTTGGCTACACCTTC.

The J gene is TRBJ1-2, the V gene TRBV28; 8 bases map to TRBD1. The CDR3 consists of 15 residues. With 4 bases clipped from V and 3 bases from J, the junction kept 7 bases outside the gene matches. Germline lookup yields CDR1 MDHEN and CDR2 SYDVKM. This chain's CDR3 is CASSSTPGQDYGYTF. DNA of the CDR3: TGTGCCAGCAGTTCAACACCGGGACAGGACTATGGCTACACCTTC.

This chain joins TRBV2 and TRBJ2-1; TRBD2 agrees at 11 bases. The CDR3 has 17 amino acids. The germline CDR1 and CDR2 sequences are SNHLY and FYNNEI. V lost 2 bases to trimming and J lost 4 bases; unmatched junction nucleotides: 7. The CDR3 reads CASSERLAGGPYNEQFF. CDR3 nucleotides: TGTGCCAGCAGTGAACGTCTAGCGGGGGGACCTTACAATGAGCAGTTCTTC.